These 2 T cell receptor beta chains were all obtained from the same sample, sequenced in a study of naive and memory T cell subsets. The beta constant-region primer was an equimolar mix of two oligonucleotides covering TRBC1 and TRBC2. Nested alpha and beta constant-region primers with the SP2 primer drove four PCR rounds on ligated cDNA. TCRdb re-derived calls from the UMI-ligation and nested PCR reads in MiXCR, one entry per CDR3 protein. The sample consists of approximately 80,000 distinct CDR3 sequences, 9% to 9.5% of them appearing once. The sequenced sample consisted of naive CD8+ T cells from blood. Source of these receptors: a human donor in good health.

In this sample, this clonotype turned up many times. The chain uses TRBV28 and TRBJ2-4; TRBD1 agrees at 7 bases. The V and J ends lost 5 bases and 2 bases, in that order; junction bases with no gene match: 9. There are 16 residues in the CDR3. Germline CDR1 MDHEN, CDR2 SYDVKM. The CDR3: CASSTTGQVSKNIQYF. The CDR3 DNA reads as TGTGCCAGCAGTACGACAGGGCAAGTCTCCAAAAACATTCAGTACTTC.

There are a few counts of this clonotype. V is TRBV4-3 and J is TRBJ2-1, with TRBD2 matching over 11 bases. Germline values: CDR1 LGHNA, CDR2 YSLEER. The ends lost 2 bases at V and 2 bases at J; junction bases unmatched: 2. The CDR3 consists of 16 residues. The CDR3 DNA is TGCGCCAGCAGCCAAACTAGCGGGAGTCCCTACAATGAGCAGTTCTTC. Translated, it gives CASSQTSGSPYNEQFF.